Listed below are T cell receptor beta chains from one sample, sequenced in a study of memory CD4+ T cells and cytomegalovirus serostatus. The protocol was immunoSEQ multiplex PCR, while the TCRdb copy is restricted to in-frame clones and leaves out a portion. The sample holds about 75,000 clones, just under 80% seen once. The material sequenced was memory CD4+ T cells from blood. These receptors were collected from an adult in good health and CMV-seropositive. Each CDR3 is given with its conserved first and last residue. Fields, in order: D gene, clone size, J gene, V gene, CDR3 DNA, CDR3 protein. D genes are given only for firm matches. A clone size is listed for some rows: how often the clone was seen (once, few, many), or a class if it is expanded.

>.|.|TRBJ1-2|TRBV5-1
TGCGCCAGCAGCTCCACGGGGGGCACGTATGGCTACACCTTC
CASSSTGGTYGYTF
>.|once|TRBJ2-2|TRBV13
TGTGCCAGCAGCTTAAATGACAATAGATATCCCGGGGAGCTGTTTTTT
CASSLNDNRYPGELFF
>.|.|TRBJ1-1|TRBV29-1
TGCAGCGTTGATGGTCAGTATGAAGCTTTCTTT
CSVDGQYEAFF
>.|once|TRBJ2-5|TRBV7-9
TGTGCCAGCAGCTTATTTCGTCCAGGAGGACGGCAAGAGACCCAGTACTTC
CASSLFRPGGRQETQYF
>TRBD2|.|TRBJ2-1|TRBV7-2
TGTGCCAGCAGCGTGACTAGCGGAAGAAATGAGCAGTTCTTC
CASSVTSGRNEQFF
>.|few|TRBJ1-5|TRBV19
TGTGCCAGTAGTATGACCAGGGAACAGCCCCAGCATTTT
CASSMTREQPQHF
>TRBD1|.|TRBJ1-2|TRBV28
TGTGCCACCAATCGACAGGGGGGACTATTAGGTGGCTACACCTTC
CATNRQGGLLGGYTF
>TRBD1|.|TRBJ1-5|TRBV7-2
TGTGCCAGCAGCGCCAGAACAGGGGGCGGCCAGCCCCAGCATTTT
CASSARTGGGQPQHF
>.|.|TRBJ2-7|TRBV28
TGTGCCAGCAGTTTATCGAGGGGGGCATCCATCTACGAGCAGTACTTC
CASSLSRGASIYEQYF
>.|.|TRBJ1-4|TRBV6-5
TGTGCCAGCAGTTACGAGGTGGCTACTAATGAAAAACTGTTTTTT
CASSYEVATNEKLFF
>.|.|TRBJ1-2|TRBV9
TGTGCCAGCAGCGCAGTCAGGGAGGGAGGCTACACCTTC
CASSAVREGGYTF
>TRBD2|once|TRBJ2-1|TRBV7-2
TGTGCCAGCAGCCCCATAGCGGGGGGCCCTTACAATGAGCAGTTCTTC
CASSPIAGGPYNEQFF
>.|.|TRBJ1-6|TRBV7-9
TGTGCCAGCAGTTTCACCGCCGGGACGGATGATAATTCACCCCTCCACTTT
CASSFTAGTDDNSPLHF
>.|.|TRBJ1-1|TRBV7-2
TGTGCCAGCAGCTTAAACAGGGAGAATGAAGCTTTCTTT
CASSLNRENEAFF
>.|.|TRBJ2-7|TRBV7-2
TGTGCCAGCAGCTCAGGGGAGTCGGGGGGCCGCCACGAGCAGTACTTC
CASSSGESGGRHEQYF
>TRBD1|.|TRBJ1-5|TRBV5-1
TGCGCCAGCAGCTTCTTAGGGGGCGCAGAACAGCCCCAGCATTTT
CASSFLGGAEQPQHF
>.|.|TRBJ2-5|TRBV4-1
TGCGCCAGCAGCCCGGGGGACTACCAGGGGAGCCAGTACTTC
CASSPGDYQGSQYF
>.|few|TRBJ1-2|TRBV10-1
TGCGCCAGCAGTCCGGACAGTCTCAATGGCTACACCTTC
CASSPDSLNGYTF
>.|few|TRBJ2-1|TRBV5-1
TGCGCCAGCAGCTTGGGTCCGGGGGTCTACAATGAGCAGTTCTTC
CASSLGPGVYNEQFF
>.|few|TRBJ2-3|TRBV7-2
TGTGCCAGCAGCTGGAGGGGAGATACGCAGTATTTT
CASSWRGDTQYF
>.|.|TRBJ1-2|TRBV7-8
TGTGCCAGCAGTCGACTGCCGGGACTGGAAGTCTATGGCTACACCTTC
CASSRLPGLEVYGYTF
>.|.|TRBJ1-6|TRBV5-5
TGTGCCAGCAGCTTCTCTACGGAGTCACCCCTCCACTTT
CASSFSTESPLHF
>.|.|TRBJ1-4|TRBV6-1
TGTGCCAGCCGAATCTACAGGGAGGTGTACGAAAAACTGTTTTTT
CASRIYREVYEKLFF
>.|.|TRBJ1-5|TRBV18
TGTGCCAGCTCACCCCAAGGTAATCAGCCCCAGCATTTT
CASSPQGNQPQHF
>TRBD2|.|TRBJ2-5|TRBV2
TGTGCCAGCAAGCCTAGCGGGAGTGGCCAGTACTTC
CASKPSGSGQYF
>.|.|TRBJ1-3|TRBV29-1
TGCAGCGGTGACAGAGGGGACACCATATATTTT
CSGDRGDTIYF
>.|.|TRBJ1-5|TRBV19
TGTGCCAGTAGTTTCGAACAGCGGGCCCCACAGCCCCAGCATTTT
CASSFEQRAPQPQHF
>.|.|TRBJ1-1|TRBV6-5
TGTGCCAGCAGTCCAGCAGGGTACACTGAAGCTTTCTTT
CASSPAGYTEAFF
>TRBD1|.|TRBJ1-4|TRBV19
TGTGCCACGAGGGGGCAGGGCGAGGAAAAACTGTTTTTT
CATRGQGEEKLFF
>.|.|TRBJ1-6|TRBV19
TGTGCCAGTATGAAGGATTATAATTCACCCCTCCACTTT
CASMKDYNSPLHF
>.|.|TRBJ2-1|TRBV5-6
TGTGCCAGCAGCTTGGCCGGGGGTTTAACCTACAATGAGCAGTTCTTC
CASSLAGGLTYNEQFF